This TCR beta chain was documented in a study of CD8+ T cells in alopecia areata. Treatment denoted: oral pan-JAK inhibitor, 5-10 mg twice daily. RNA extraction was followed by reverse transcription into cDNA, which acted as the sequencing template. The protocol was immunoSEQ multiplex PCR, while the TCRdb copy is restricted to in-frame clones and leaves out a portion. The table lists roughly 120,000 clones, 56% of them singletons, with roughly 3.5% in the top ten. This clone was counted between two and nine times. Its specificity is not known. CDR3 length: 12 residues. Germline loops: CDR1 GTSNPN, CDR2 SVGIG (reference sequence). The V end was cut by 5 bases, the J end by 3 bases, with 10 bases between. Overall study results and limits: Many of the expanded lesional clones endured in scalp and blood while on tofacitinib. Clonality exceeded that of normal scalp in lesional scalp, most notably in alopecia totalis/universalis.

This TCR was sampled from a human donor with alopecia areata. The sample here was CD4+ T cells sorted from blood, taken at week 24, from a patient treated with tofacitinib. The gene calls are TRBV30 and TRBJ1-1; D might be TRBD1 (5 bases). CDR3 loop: CAWAGTHTEAFF. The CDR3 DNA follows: TGTGCCTGGGCGGGGACGCACACTGAAGCTTTCTTT.